The 26 T cell receptor beta chains given below trace back to one sample, sequenced in a study of cytomegalovirus exposure and HLA in healthy donors. The PCR was carried out with 60 Vbeta primers and 13 Jbeta primers. Assay used: immunoSEQ multiplex PCR; TCRdb lists only in-frame clones, some missing. The sample carries approximately 170,000 clones, roughly four fifths recorded once. The material sequenced was PBMCs. All receptors come from a woman in her 30s in good health and CMV-seropositive.

This chain connects TRBV10-2 to TRBJ2-7; no definite D call. This CDR3 comprises 13 residues. The V and J ends lost 2 bases and 0 bases respectively, with 5 bases between them. Germline CDR1 reads WSHSY; CDR2 reads SAAADI. The CDR3 DNA reads TGCGCCAGCAGTGAGGGTAGCTCCTACGAGCAGTACTTC. Its protein product is CASSEGSSYEQYF.

The chain couples TRBV28 to TRBJ2-1, with a tentative D call TRBD2 (5 bases). Per germline, CDR1 MDHEN and CDR2 SYDVKM. The CDR3 contains 14 residues. The V gene lost 7 bases and the J gene lost 0 bases, with 10 bases spanning the gap. The CDR3 DNA sequence: TGTGCCAGCAACCCGGGGAGCTCCTACAATGAGCAGTTCTTC. Translated: CASNPGSSYNEQFF.

This clone was picked up one time. The chain recombines TRBV9 with TRBJ2-7; 11 bases line up with TRBD1. CDR3 length: 15 residues. Germline V gives CDR1 SGDLS, CDR2 YYNGEE. J was trimmed by 3 bases and V by 0 bases; bases with no gene match: 2. The CDR3 nucleotides read TGTGCCAGCAGCGTAGGGGGGACAGGGGGCTACGAGCAGTACTTC. Its protein is CASSVGGTGGYEQYF.

The chain joins TRBV28 to TRBJ2-7; D remains ambiguous. The CDR3 totals 14 residues. Germline V gene lookup returns CDR1 MDHEN and CDR2 SYDVKM. The V end was cut by 2 bases, the J end by 2 bases, with 10 bases between. The CDR3 sequence: CASSLLKPAYEQYF. DNA for the CDR3: TGTGCCAGCAGTTTACTAAAACCGGCCTACGAGCAGTACTTC.

The rearrangement links TRBV27 to TRBJ1-1; TRBD1 agrees at 10 bases. With V trimmed by 5 bases and J by 4 bases, 1 base remained unmatched. This CDR3 is built from 13 residues. Per germline, CDR1 MNHEY and CDR2 SMNVEV (reference sequence). The CDR3: CASSGTGATEAFF. The CDR3 bases are TGTGCCAGCAGTGGGACAGGGGCCACTGAAGCTTTCTTT.

The chain links TRBV10-1 to TRBJ2-5; 14 bases line up with TRBD2. The end of the DNA fits TRBJ2-7 better, so the J call may be wrong. Per germline, CDR1 WNHNN and CDR2 SYGVQD (reference sequence). The CDR3 is made up of 14 amino acids. The CDR3 is CASSGTSGRNEQYF. The CDR3 nucleotides are TGCGCCAGCAGTGGGACTAGCGGGAGGAACGAGCAGTACTTC.

The chain has TRBV11-2 and TRBJ2-1; D is perhaps TRBD2 (5 bases). With 4 bases removed from V and 2 bases from J, the gap between germline ends came to 15 bases. In germline, CDR1 is SGHAT, CDR2 FQNNGV. The CDR3 covers 16 residues. CDR3 in amino acids: CASSSPRGSPYNEQFF. Here the CDR3 DNA reads TGTGCCAGCAGCTCCCCCCGCGGGTCCCCCTACAATGAGCAGTTCTTC. The full variable domain, rest sourced from reference TRBV11-2 and TRBJ2-1, is EAGVAQSPRYKIIEKRQSVAFWCNPISGHATLYWYQQILGQGPKLLIQFQNNGVVDDSQLPKDRFSAERLKGVDSTLKIQPAKLEDSAVYLCASSSPRGSPYNEQFFGPGTRLTVL.

This clone was seen more than once but under ten times. Other DNA sequences from this sample encode an identical CDR3 as well. V and J are TRBV27 and TRBJ2-7; D may be TRBD1 (6 bases). V was pared by 0 bases and J by 3 bases, with 6 bases between. Germline V gene sequence: CDR1 MNHEY, CDR2 SMNVEV (reference sequence). The CDR3 is 13 residues long. CDR3: CASSLSRGYEQYF. As DNA, the CDR3 is TGTGCCAGCAGTTTATCCAGGGGCTACGAGCAGTACTTC.

This clone was found a few times. This rearrangement joins TRBV6-6 to TRBJ2-6; D is unclear. V lost 4 bases and J lost 1, with 5 bases in between. CDR1 is MNHNY, CDR2 SVGAGI, per germline (reference sequence). CDR3 length: 14 residues. In DNA form, the CDR3 reads TGTGCCAGCAGTTTAGTATCTGGGGCCAACGTCCTGACTTTC. This translates into CASSLVSGANVLTF.

CDR3 in amino acids: CAISESQEGSPLHF. The CDR3 DNA follows: TGTGCCATCAGTGAGAGCCAAGAGGGTTCACCCCTCCACTTT. The rearrangement joins TRBV10-3 to TRBJ1-6; D not resolved. CDR3 length: 14 amino acids. V lost 2 bases and J lost 9, with 11 bases in between. The germline V gene encodes CDR1 ENHRY and CDR2 SYGVKD.

J is TRBJ1-5 and V is TRBV6-1; D not resolved. This CDR3 has 13 residues. The V end was cut by 5 bases, the J end by 9 bases, with 14 bases between. Germline assignment: CDR1 MNHNS and CDR2 SASEGT. The chain's CDR3 is CASSSRPGGPQHF. CDR3 bases: TGTGCCAGCAGTTCGCGACCGGGAGGGCCCCAGCATTTT.

V usage is TRBV2 and J usage is TRBJ2-2, with TRBD1 matching over 9 bases. This CDR3 region has 15 residues. Germline V CDR1 and CDR2: SNHLY, FYNNEI. With 10 bases clipped from V and 1 base from J, the junction kept 7 bases outside the gene matches. The CDR3 spells CATVGTGKNTGELFF. CDR3 DNA: TGTGCCACAGTGGGGACAGGGAAGAACACCGGGGAGCTGTTTTTT.

The gene calls are TRBV19 and TRBJ2-5; weak D call: TRBD2 (5 bases). This CDR3 is 12 amino acids long. Trimming removed 5 bases from V and 4 bases from J, with 8 bases in between. The germline V gene encodes CDR1 LNHDA and CDR2 SQIVND (reference sequence). CDR3 residues: CASSERGETQYF. The DNA of the CDR3 is TGTGCCAGTAGTGAACGGGGAGAGACCCAGTACTTC. The variable domain in full, with the rest retrieved from reference TRBV19 and TRBJ2-5, is DGGITQSPKYLFRKEGQNVTLSCEQNLNHDAMYWYRQDPGQGLRLIYYSQIVNDFQKGDIAEGYSVSREKKESFPLTVTSAQKNPTAFYLCASSERGETQYFGPGTRLLVL.

The gene calls are TRBV9 and TRBJ2-1; TRBD2 matches at 14 bases. The CDR3 is 14 residues long. Looked up from germline, CDR1 is SGDLS and CDR2 is YYNGEE. V shed 6 bases and J 10 bases; nucleotides not matched to a gene: 6. CDR3 protein: CASTPGTSGGEQFF. The CDR3 DNA reads as TGTGCCAGCACCCCAGGGACTAGCGGGGGCGAGCAGTTCTTC.

V usage is TRBV10-1 and J usage is TRBJ2-5; the match to TRBD2 covers 10 bases. J was trimmed by 5 bases and V by 4 bases; bases with no gene match: 7. CDR1 WNHNN and CDR2 SYGVQD come from the germline V gene (reference sequence). The CDR3 length is 15 residues. CDR3 in DNA: TGCGCCAGCAGTGGAAAAGCGGGAGGGCCGGAGACCCAGTACTTC. Its translation is CASSGKAGGPETQYF.

The chain carries TRBV9 and TRBJ2-3, with TRBD2 matching over 7 bases. This CDR3 is 16 amino acids long. The junction had 7 bases not matched to a gene; V was cut back by 3 bases and J by 0 bases. Germline V gene lookup returns CDR1 SGDLS and CDR2 YYNGEE. The CDR3 DNA reads as TGTGCCAGCAGCGAGCGTTGGGGGGGTAGCACAGATACGCAGTATTTT. Protein product: CASSERWGGSTDTQYF.

In this sample, this clone turned up once. This rearrangement joins TRBV7-2 to TRBJ2-5; 7 nucleotides agree with TRBD2. CDR3 size: 13 residues. Germline lookup yields CDR1 SGHTA and CDR2 FQGNSA. Trimming removed 4 bases from V and 7 bases from J; junction bases left unmatched: 6. CDR3 nucleotides: TGTGCCAGCAGCTCCCGGACGGGGGGGACCCAGTACTTC. Translated: CASSSRTGGTQYF.

This clone appeared a few times. This chain uses TRBV6-1 with TRBJ1-5; TRBD1 is a possible D gene (5 bases). The ends were cut back, 2 bases at V and 10 bases at J, with 12 bases in the middle. This CDR3 contains 13 residues. The V gene's germline CDR1 is MNHNS and CDR2 SASEGT. CDR3 sequence: CASSERGNLPQHF. CDR3 bases: TGTGCCAGCAGTGAACGGGGGAATTTACCCCAGCATTTT.

The V call is TRBV10-2, the J call TRBJ1-2, with 8 bases aligning to TRBD1. With V trimmed by 0 bases and J by 4 bases, 7 bases remained unmatched. In germline, CDR1 is WSHSY, CDR2 SAAADI. The CDR3 is 16 residues long. In DNA, the CDR3 is TGCGCCAGCAGTGAGTCACGCCCAGGGGGCGGCTATGGCTACACCTTC. It specifies CASSESRPGGGYGYTF.

This clone turned up a few times. The genes are TRBV6-5 and TRBJ2-1, with 7 bases lining up with TRBD2. With V trimmed by 6 bases and J by 5 bases, 10 bases remained unmatched. This CDR3 spans 15 amino acids. CDR1 and CDR2 (germline): MNHEY, SVGAGI. The CDR3 nucleotides read TGTGCCAGCAGCCGCGGGAGAGGGCCCCACAATGAGCAGTTCTTC. The encoded protein is CASSRGRGPHNEQFF.

V is TRBV28 and J is TRBJ2-7, with unresolved D. The V end lost 3 bases, the J end lost 4 bases, and 10 bases lay between the germline ends. This CDR3 is built from 13 residues. Looked up from germline, CDR1 is MDHEN and CDR2 is SYDVKM. The chain's CDR3 is CASSLLAIYEQYF. DNA of the CDR3: TGTGCCAGCAGTTTGCTCGCGATATACGAGCAGTACTTC.

The CDR3 region is CASSQDRGGEKLFF. The CDR3 coding sequence is TGTGCCAGCTCACAAGACAGGGGTGGTGAAAAACTGTTTTTT. The V and J genes are TRBV18 and TRBJ1-4; 8 nucleotides match TRBD1. V lost 4 bases, J lost 7 bases, and 5 bases stayed unmatched. Per the germline V gene, CDR1 is KGHSH and CDR2 is LQKENI. This CDR3 is 14 amino acids long.

This clone was picked up one time. The rearrangement uses TRBV11-2 and TRBJ1-1; D perhaps matches TRBD1 (6 bases). Per the germline V gene, CDR1 is SGHAT and CDR2 is FQNNGV. The CDR3 has 17 amino acids. Trimming took off 6 bases at V and 2 bases at J, with 22 bases between the two ends. This CDR3 is CASSPLSTGKENTEAFF. CDR3 nucleotide sequence: TGTGCCAGCAGTCCACTGAGCACAGGGAAGGAAAACACTGAAGCTTTCTTT.

This clone was seen only once. The J gene is TRBJ2-7, the V gene TRBV1; TRBD2, as called in the table, went unchecked against the DNA. TRBV1 is a known pseudogene. CDR3 length: 16 residues. DNA of the CDR3: TGCACCAGCAGCCCCCGGGTACTAGCGCCCTCCTACGAGCAGTACTTC. The encoded protein is CTSSPRVLAPSYEQYF.

V gene TRBV4-2 combines with J gene TRBJ2-1; no clear D. Per germline, CDR1 LGHNA and CDR2 YNFKEQ. V gave up 1 base and J gave up 9 bases, with 10 bases separating them. The CDR3 is made up of 13 amino acids. The CDR3 here is CASSQGPLGEQFF. In DNA form, the CDR3 reads TGTGCCAGCAGCCAAGGACCTCTAGGTGAGCAGTTCTTC.

The V gene is TRBV6-5, the J gene TRBJ2-5, with D possibly matching TRBD1 (6 bases). Matching the DNA end better, TRBJ2-7 makes the J call doubtful. The CDR3 runs 14 residues. Per germline, CDR1 MNHEY and CDR2 SVGAGI. Here the CDR3 DNA reads TGTGCCAGCAGTTACTCACAGGGCCGCTACGAGCAGTACTTC. It is translated as CASSYSQGRYEQYF.